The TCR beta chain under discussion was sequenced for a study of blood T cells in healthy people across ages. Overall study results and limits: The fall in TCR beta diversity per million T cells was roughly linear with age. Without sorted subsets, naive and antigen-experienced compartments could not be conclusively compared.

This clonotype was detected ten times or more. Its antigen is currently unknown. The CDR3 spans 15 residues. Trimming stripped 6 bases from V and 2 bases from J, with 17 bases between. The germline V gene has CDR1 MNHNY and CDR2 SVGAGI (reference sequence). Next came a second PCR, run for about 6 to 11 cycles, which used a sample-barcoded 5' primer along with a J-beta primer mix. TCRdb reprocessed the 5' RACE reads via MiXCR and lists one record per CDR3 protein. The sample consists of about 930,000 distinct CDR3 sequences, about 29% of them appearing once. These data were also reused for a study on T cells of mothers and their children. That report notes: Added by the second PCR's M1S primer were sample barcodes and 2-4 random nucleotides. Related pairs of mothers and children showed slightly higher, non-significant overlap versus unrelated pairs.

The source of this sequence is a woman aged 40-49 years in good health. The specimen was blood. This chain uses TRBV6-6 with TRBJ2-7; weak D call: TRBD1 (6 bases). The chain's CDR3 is CASRPPGQPPYEQYF. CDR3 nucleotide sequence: TGTGCCAGCAGACCACCGGGACAACCTCCCTACGAGCAGTACTTC.